This T cell receptor (beta chain) was observed in a study of shared clonotypes between healthy human individuals. The study, taken as a whole, reports: A few donors shared roughly 5% of their naive CD4 clonotypes.

Adult donors, all healthy and HIV-negative, had no recent acute infections or vaccinations. As for this clone: Its antigen is unknown.

In the study's own analysis: Owing to the provision of junction-only sequences devoid of quality scores by immunoSEQ, filtering differed. Data came from immunoSEQ multiplex PCR; TCRdb stores just in-frame clones and leaves some out. Clonal size and the V and J genes are those of that table, whereas D and trimming came from the DNA. In the table there are millions of clones, approximately 93% of which are singletons. The CDR3 length is 17 residues. The rearrangement joins TRBV12-2 to TRBJ2-7; the table's D call, TRBD2, was not checked against the DNA. TRBV12-2 is listed as a pseudogene. The sample was naive CD4+ T cells from PBMCs. Subset specified: CD45RA+ positively selected. The origin of this receptor is a young man in good health. Some clones in this sample may be carry-over from other donors' samples. The chain's CDR3 is CASRLGLGLAHSYEQYF. The CDR3 bases are TGTGCAAGTCGCTTAGGGCTGGGACTAGCGCACTCCTACGAGCAGTACTTC.